The rows below give T cell receptor beta chains drawn from one sample of a study of shared clonotypes between healthy human individuals. Produced via immunoSEQ multiplex PCR; TCRdb's table is partial and in-frame only. Of about 470,000 clones detected, 79% appear once; the ten largest clones hold 13%. Sequenced input: PBMCs. These receptors originate from a woman aged 40-49 years in good health. Some clones in this sample may be carry-over from other donors' samples. Both conserved end residues are part of each CDR3. The order of the fields is D gene, J gene, V gene, CDR3 length, CDR3 protein. The D gene is left open where the match is weak.

D: NA; J: TRBJ1-5; V: TRBV28; length: 14; CDR3: CASSPGGSNQPQHF
D: NA; J: TRBJ2-7; V: TRBV7-9; length: 14; CDR3: CASSLFTEGREQYF
D: NA; J: TRBJ1-4; V: TRBV5-6; length: 14; CDR3: CASSLGGWDEKLFF
D: TRBD2; J: TRBJ2-3; V: TRBV20-1; length: 11; CDR3: CSAARDYPQYF
D: TRBD2; J: TRBJ2-5; V: TRBV7-2; length: 15; CDR3: CASSLGLAGRQTQYF
D: NA; J: TRBJ1-5; V: TRBV6-5; length: 14; CDR3: CASSSPDSNQPQHF
D: TRBD1; J: TRBJ2-5; V: TRBV4-2; length: 15; CDR3: CASSQSTGGGETQYF
D: NA; J: TRBJ2-1; V: TRBV18; length: 13; CDR3: CASSPSWRDEQFF
D: NA; J: TRBJ2-7; V: TRBV5-1; length: 14; CDR3: CASSLEGSPYEQYF
D: NA; J: TRBJ2-2; V: TRBV27; length: 16; CDR3: CASSPFSSPNTGELFF
D: NA; J: TRBJ1-1; V: TRBV30; length: 13; CDR3: CAWSVRLNTEAFF
D: NA; J: NA; V: TRBV18; length: 15; CDR3: CASSPPGGTNSEQYF
D: NA; J: TRBJ2-3; V: TRBV11-1; length: 14; CDR3: CASSLAGEGDTQYF
D: TRBD1; J: TRBJ2-2; V: TRBV25-1; length: 18; CDR3: CASSLAPTGEANTGELFF
D: TRBD1; J: TRBJ2-2; V: TRBV27; length: 14; CDR3: CASSKGGRNGELFF
D: NA; J: TRBJ1-1; V: TRBV4-2; length: 15; CDR3: CASSQGKGRFAEAFF
D: NA; J: TRBJ2-7; V: TRBV12-2; length: 15; CDR3: CASRSPSGRAHEQYF
D: TRBD2; J: TRBJ2-7; V: TRBV28; length: 15; CDR3: CASSSRTSGVIVQYF
D: TRBD1; J: TRBJ2-7; V: TRBV5-1; length: 14; CDR3: CASSSLGTGDEQYF
D: TRBD2; J: TRBJ2-5; V: TRBV2; length: 15; CDR3: CASTRESGSGETQYF
D: NA; J: TRBJ1-2; V: TRBV28; length: 15; CDR3: CASSRSGLRNYGYTF
D: NA; J: TRBJ1-3; V: TRBV7-2; length: 17; CDR3: CASSLSWGGSTGNTIYF
D: NA; J: TRBJ1-1; V: TRBV6-5; length: 13; CDR3: CASRTLDTAEAFF
D: TRBD1; J: TRBJ2-1; V: TRBV5-4; length: 14; CDR3: CASSLEQGYGEQFF
D: NA; J: TRBJ1-2; V: TRBV10-3; length: 14; CDR3: CAISEPLVDYGYTF
D: NA; J: TRBJ2-1; V: TRBV30; length: 18; CDR3: CAWSLTRLGLASSSEQFF
D: TRBD2; J: TRBJ2-3; V: TRBV9; length: 16; CDR3: CASSVAGGRASDTQYF
D: TRBD2; J: TRBJ2-3; V: TRBV7-3; length: 15; CDR3: CASRLSGSRTDTQYF
D: NA; J: TRBJ1-5; V: TRBV19; length: 17; CDR3: CASSFTVHYLSNQPQHF
D: NA; J: TRBJ2-5; V: TRBV29-1; length: 10; CDR3: CSVDWKTQYF
D: NA; J: TRBJ2-7; V: TRBV28; length: 14; CDR3: CASTERGLAYEQYF
D: TRBD2; J: TRBJ2-5; V: TRBV6-1; length: 14; CDR3: CASSGTSGQETQYF
D: NA; J: TRBJ1-2; V: TRBV15; length: 13; CDR3: CATSAWGDYGYTF
D: NA; J: TRBJ1-5; V: TRBV9; length: 14; CDR3: CASSPRGGNQPQHF
D: NA; J: TRBJ2-2; V: TRBV27; length: 16; CDR3: CASSFSQGGVGGELFF
D: NA; J: TRBJ2-7; V: TRBV7-8; length: 15; CDR3: CASTLPGSATYEQYF
D: NA; J: TRBJ2-1; V: TRBV5-1; length: 15; CDR3: CASSPITSSYNEQFF
D: NA; J: TRBJ1-6; V: TRBV11-2; length: 11; CDR3: CASGENSPLHF
D: NA; J: TRBJ1-4; V: TRBV7-2; length: 14; CDR3: CASSLLTMKGKLFF
D: TRBD2; J: TRBJ2-1; V: TRBV29-1; length: 13; CDR3: CSSTLREGNEQFF